The T cell receptor beta chain described here comes from a study of CD8+ T cells in alopecia areata. RNA extraction and reverse transcription yielded cDNA as sequencing template. Produced via immunoSEQ multiplex PCR; TCRdb's table is partial and in-frame only. In the table there are a few hundred thousand clones, under 60% of which are singletons. Treatment: oral pan-JAK inhibitor, 5-10 mg twice daily. Germline assignment: CDR1 GTSNPN and CDR2 SVGIG (reference sequence). Trimming shortened V by 1 base and J by 3 bases, and 9 bases separated the two germline ends. The CDR3 sequence is 13 residues long.

The sequence was collected from a human donor with alopecia areata. This chain uses TRBV30 with TRBJ1-1; D possibly corresponds to TRBD1 (5 bases). The source was CD4+ T cells sorted from blood, collected at week 4, from a patient treated with tofacitinib. CDR3: CAWSAGLDTEAFF. The CDR3 coding sequence is TGTGCCTGGAGTGCAGGGTTGGACACTGAAGCTTTCTTT.